The present T cell receptor beta chain was sequenced within a study of T cell repertoires in cytomegalovirus infection. The study's findings and limits: The study found HLA-C-restricted CMV-specific TCR beta clonotypes dominating the ex vivo response. People with CMV and the relevant HLA were identified by cumulative public TCR beta family frequency.

V lost 5 bases and J lost 4, with 23 bases in between. The germline gives CDR1 MNHEY, CDR2 SMNVEV (reference sequence). The CDR3 is 17 amino acids. With respect to this clonotype: Its specificity is not known.

TCRdb re-derived calls from the reads in MiXCR, one entry per CDR3 protein. The table records 650,000 to 900,000 distinct CDR3 sequences, roughly 33% of them present only once. The TCR originated in a human donor in good health (CMV status not recorded). Some clones in this sample may be carry-over from other donors' samples. This rearrangement joins TRBV27 to TRBJ2-5; D may be TRBD1 or TRBD2 (7 bases each). This specimen was cultured CD8+ T cells from PBMCs, taken from culture after CMV antigen stimulation. The CDR3, as DNA: TGTGCCAGCAGTCCCTACCTCGGACAGGTAGCGGGAGAGACCCAGTACTTC. Amino acid sequence: CASSPYLGQVAGETQYF.